A single sample gave rise to the 28 T cell receptor beta chains below, sequenced in a study of shared clonotypes between healthy human individuals. Terminally differentiated effector memory CD45RA+ cells were excluded by CCR7 positive selection of CD45RO-negative cells. Repertoires were generated with immunoSEQ multiplex PCR, while TCRdb's copy carries only in-frame clones and drops some. The repertoire includes 1.5 million to 2.5 million clones, just under 95% of them detected once, and more than 0.9% sits in the top ten. The source material was naive CD8+ T cells sorted from blood. Receptors were obtained from a man aged 18 to 30 in good health.

This rearrangement joins TRBV6-6 to TRBJ2-1; D is perhaps TRBD1 (6 bases). The germline V gene encodes CDR1 MNHNY and CDR2 SVGAGI (reference sequence). Trimming stripped 5 bases from V and 1 base from J, with 12 bases between. The CDR3 consists of 15 residues. The CDR3 DNA reads TGTGCCAGCAGTGCGCAGGGGATATCCTACAATGAGCAGTTCTTC. The encoded protein is CASSAQGISYNEQFF.

This chain links TRBV9 with TRBJ2-7; TRBD2 agrees at 10 bases. Trimming took 3 bases from V and 5 from J; bases not matched to a gene: 5. In germline, CDR1 is SGDLS, CDR2 YYNGEE. The CDR3 runs to 14 residues. CDR3 DNA: TGTGCCAGCAGCGCACTGGGACTAGCGAACGAGCAGTACTTC. The encoded protein is CASSALGLANEQYF.

The chain links TRBV6-5 to TRBJ2-2, with TRBD2 matching over 7 bases. CDR3 length: 14 residues. With V trimmed by 5 bases and J by 8 bases, 8 bases remained unmatched. Germline loops: CDR1 MNHEY, CDR2 SVGAGI. CDR3 in amino acids: CASSPGTKRGELFF. For the CDR3, the DNA is TGTGCCAGCAGTCCCGGGACTAAAAGGGGGGAGCTGTTTTTT.

The chain combines TRBV4-1 with TRBJ2-7; D is perhaps TRBD1 or TRBD2 (5 bases each). Trimming took 0 bases from V and 2 from J, leaving 11 bases between them. The CDR3 covers 15 residues. Germline loops: CDR1 MGHRA, CDR2 YSYEKL. The CDR3 loop reads CASSQEGELTYEQYF. CDR3 nucleotide sequence: TGCGCCAGCAGCCAAGAGGGGGAACTAACCTACGAGCAGTACTTC.

The chain joins TRBV7-6 to TRBJ1-1, with D tentatively TRBD1 (5 bases). The CDR3 spans 15 residues. V lost 0 bases and J lost 1, with 9 bases in between. In germline, CDR1 is SGHVS, CDR2 FNYEAQ. CDR3: CASSLAAGENTEAFF. CDR3 in DNA: TGTGCCAGCAGCTTAGCGGCGGGGGAGAACACTGAAGCTTTCTTT.

As to this clone: Other DNA sequences within the sample encode an identical CDR3. The chain joins TRBV7-9 to TRBJ2-7, with D possibly matching TRBD2 (5 bases). Germline-derived CDR1 and CDR2 are SEHNR and FQNEAQ (reference sequence). Trimming shortened V by 6 bases and J by 3 bases, and 12 bases separated the two germline ends. This CDR3 is 13 amino acids long. The CDR3 bases are TGTGCCAGCAGTCTTGGGAGCTTCTACGAGCAGTACTTC. It is translated as CASSLGSFYEQYF.

V and J are TRBV27 and TRBJ2-5; a weak D match, TRBD2 (5 bases). CDR1 and CDR2 from the germline V gene are MNHEY and SMNVEV (reference sequence). Between the trimmed V and J ends, which lost 3 bases and 2 bases, there was a span of 10 bases. The CDR3 totals 14 residues. The CDR3 nucleotides are TGTGCCAGCAGTTTTGCCGGGGTACAAGAGACCCAGTACTTC. Translating it yields CASSFAGVQETQYF.

The chain has TRBV27 and TRBJ2-4; D possibly matches TRBD1 or TRBD2 (5 bases each). This CDR3 has 16 amino acids. The germline V gene has CDR1 MNHEY and CDR2 SMNVEV (reference sequence). The V and J ends lost 2 bases and 0 bases respectively, with 11 bases between them. The CDR3 DNA follows: TGTGCCAGCAGTTTAGGGGGACCGCTAGCCAAAAACATTCAGTACTTC. Its translation is CASSLGGPLAKNIQYF.

The gene calls are TRBV5-4 and TRBJ1-2; 7 bases align to TRBD1. Trimming removed 4 bases from V and 8 bases from J; junction bases left unmatched: 8. From germline, CDR1 is SGHNT and CDR2 YYREEE (reference sequence). The CDR3 length is 13 residues. CDR3 residues: CASSKRQGEGYTF. CDR3 DNA sequence: TGTGCCAGCAGCAAAAGACAGGGTGAAGGCTACACCTTC. The full variable domain, completed using reference TRBV5-4 and TRBJ1-2, is ETGVTQSPTHLIKTRGQQVTLRCSSQSGHNTVSWYQQALGQGPQFIFQYYREEENGRGNFPPRFSGLQFPNYSSELNVNALELDDSALYLCASSKRQGEGYTFGSGTRLTVV.

The rearrangement uses TRBV7-9 and TRBJ2-5; D is possibly TRBD1 or TRBD2 (5 bases each). Germline CDR1 is SEHNR and CDR2 is FQNEAQ (reference sequence). The V gene lost 0 bases and the J gene lost 4 bases, with 15 bases spanning the gap. The CDR3 is 16 amino acids. The CDR3, as DNA: TGTGCCAGCAGCTTAGCCTACGGGGCAGTGGGAGAGACCCAGTACTTC. Protein: CASSLAYGAVGETQYF.

This clone came up once. This rearrangement joins TRBV4-1 to TRBJ2-5; weak D call: TRBD2 (5 bases). This CDR3 contains 17 residues. Per germline, CDR1 MGHRA and CDR2 YSYEKL. V was shortened by 3 bases and J by 4 bases, with 21 bases between the two germline ends. The CDR3 sequence is CASSHPRARGFGETQYF. As DNA, the CDR3 is TGCGCCAGCAGCCACCCAAGGGCGAGAGGGTTTGGAGAGACCCAGTACTTC.

This sequence joins TRBV4-3 and TRBJ2-1; TRBD2 agrees at 7 bases. The germline CDR1 and CDR2 sequences are LGHNA and YSLEER. This CDR3 spans 15 amino acids. After removal of 5 bases from V and 1 base from J, the junction contained 5 bases not matched to a gene. CDR3 region: CASSVGRNSYNEQFF. The CDR3 coding sequence is TGCGCCAGCAGCGTCGGGAGGAATTCCTACAATGAGCAGTTCTTC.

The chain couples TRBV6-5 to TRBJ1-1, with unresolved D. V lost 2 bases, J lost 1 base, and 11 bases lay in between. CDR1 and CDR2 from the germline V gene are MNHEY and SVGAGI. CDR3 length: 15 residues. CDR3 protein: CASSYLGGPNTEAFF. CDR3 nucleotide sequence: TGTGCCAGCAGTTACCTCGGAGGTCCGAACACTGAAGCTTTCTTT.

The chain joins TRBV13 to TRBJ2-7, with unresolved D. CDR3 length equals 14 residues. CDR1 PRHDT and CDR2 FYEKMQ come from the germline V gene (reference sequence). The V end lost 0 bases, the J end lost 3 bases, and 9 bases lay between the germline ends. This CDR3 is CASSLGRLVYEQYF. CDR3 nucleotide sequence: TGTGCCAGCAGCTTAGGTCGTCTAGTCTACGAGCAGTACTTC.

Concerning this clone itself: This same CDR3 is encoded by further DNA sequences in the sample. The chain recombines TRBV29-1 with TRBJ2-2; possibly TRBD2 for D (6 bases). Germline-derived CDR1 and CDR2 are SQVTM and ANQGSEA. The CDR3 loop spans 12 amino acids. V was clipped by 2 bases and J by 6 bases, with 7 bases between them. In DNA form, the CDR3 reads TGCAGCGTTGAATCGGGGGCCGGGGAGCTGTTTTTT. Translating it yields CSVESGAGELFF.

V is TRBV2 and J is TRBJ2-1; 12 bases line up with TRBD2. This CDR3 is 14 amino acids long. Germline CDR1 and CDR2: SNHLY and FYNNEI. J was trimmed by 5 bases and V by 6 bases; bases with no gene match: 2. The CDR3 sequence: CASRTSGSHNEQFF. Here the CDR3 DNA reads TGTGCCAGCAGGACTAGCGGGAGCCACAATGAGCAGTTCTTC.

This chain uses TRBV27 with TRBJ2-7, with D unresolved. CDR1 and CDR2 from the germline V gene are MNHEY and SMNVEV (reference sequence). The CDR3 is 13 amino acids. V was pared by 2 bases and J by 5 bases, with 10 bases between. The CDR3 loop reads CASSLGGPDEQYF. Here the CDR3 DNA reads TGTGCCAGCAGTTTAGGCGGCCCGGACGAGCAGTACTTC.

This chain connects TRBV7-8 to TRBJ2-1; D not resolved. V was pared by 5 bases and J by 10 bases, with 12 bases between. CDR1 and CDR2 (germline): SGHVS, FQNEAQ. There are 12 residues in the CDR3. This CDR3 reads CASSQTHPEQFF. The CDR3 DNA reads TGTGCCAGCAGCCAAACCCACCCCGAGCAGTTCTTC.

This chain links TRBV9 with TRBJ2-3; TRBD2 matches 8 bases. The CDR3 spans 15 residues. In germline, CDR1 is SGDLS, CDR2 YYNGEE. The trim removed 7 bases at V and 3 bases at J, leaving 10 bases unmatched. The CDR3 DNA reads as TGTGCCAGCGCCGGGGCGGGGGGACTTACAGATACGCAGTATTTT. Amino acid sequence: CASAGAGGLTDTQYF.

V usage is TRBV27 and J usage is TRBJ2-2; TRBD2 might be the D (7 bases). CDR3 size: 14 residues. Trimming removed 4 bases from V and 7 bases from J, with 13 bases in between. Germline V gives CDR1 MNHEY, CDR2 SMNVEV (reference sequence). The CDR3 DNA sequence: TGTGCCAGCAGTTATGGGGGGGCGGTCGGGGAGCTGTTTTTT. The encoded protein is CASSYGGAVGELFF.

The V call is TRBV4-1, the J call TRBJ2-5; 7 bases agree with TRBD1. V lost 4 bases and J lost 2; bases outside the gene matches: 7. The CDR3 runs to 15 residues. Per germline, CDR1 MGHRA and CDR2 YSYEKL. The CDR3 DNA reads TGCGCCAGCAGCCGCGGACAGGCAACTCAAGAGACCCAGTACTTC. It encodes CASSRGQATQETQYF.

The rearrangement links TRBV11-2 to TRBJ2-1, with D unresolved. Trimming cost V 8 bases and J 2 bases, with 7 bases left between them. This CDR3 contains 12 residues. Germline CDR1 SGHAT, CDR2 FQNNGV. This CDR3 reads CASGLAYNEQFF. The CDR3 region has the DNA TGTGCCAGCGGTCTGGCCTACAATGAGCAGTTCTTC. The complete variable domain, with remaining parts taken from reference TRBV11-2 and TRBJ2-1, reads EAGVAQSPRYKIIEKRQSVAFWCNPISGHATLYWYQQILGQGPKLLIQFQNNGVVDDSQLPKDRFSAERLKGVDSTLKIQPAKLEDSAVYLCASGLAYNEQFFGPGTRLTVL.

This sequence joins TRBV9 and TRBJ2-2, with 8 bases aligning to TRBD2. V gave up 4 bases and J gave up 4 bases; unmatched junction bases: 9. Germline V lookup: CDR1 SGDLS, CDR2 YYNGEE. The CDR3 has 16 residues. CDR3 DNA sequence: TGTGCCAGCAGCCCCCAAGCGGGAGTCACCACCGGGGAGCTGTTTTTT. Translating gives CASSPQAGVTTGELFF.

The chain combines TRBV5-1 with TRBJ2-7, with 9 bases lining up with TRBD1. V gave up 4 bases and J gave up 4 bases; unmatched junction bases: 6. The CDR3 runs to 14 residues. The germline CDR1 and CDR2 sequences are SGHRS and YFSETQ. CDR3 protein: CASSHGQGSYEQYF. CDR3 nucleotide sequence: TGCGCCAGCAGCCACGGACAGGGGTCATACGAGCAGTACTTC.

The genes are TRBV27 and TRBJ2-1, with 9 nucleotides matching TRBD2. Germline V gene data show CDR1 as MNHEY and CDR2 as SMNVEV (reference sequence). CDR3 size: 16 residues. J gave up 6 bases and V 6 bases, and 12 bases lay outside the gene matches. The CDR3 sequence is CASSRIAGAPTNEQFF. The DNA of the CDR3 is TGTGCCAGCAGCAGAATAGCGGGGGCCCCTACCAATGAGCAGTTCTTC.

V usage is TRBV6-1 and J usage is TRBJ1-6; D remains unclear. Germline assignment: CDR1 MNHNS and CDR2 SASEGT. V was trimmed by 2 bases and J by 5 bases, leaving 13 bases between them. This CDR3 is 16 amino acids long. The CDR3 is CASSEQESWDNSPLHF. CDR3 coding DNA: TGTGCCAGCAGTGAACAGGAGAGCTGGGATAATTCACCCCTCCACTTT.

The V gene is TRBV7-2, the J gene TRBJ2-3, with TRBD2 matching over 11 bases. CDR1 and CDR2 from the germline V gene are SGHTA and FQGNSA. The CDR3 loop spans 16 amino acids. J was trimmed by 3 bases and V by 5 bases; bases with no gene match: 7. CDR3 sequence: CASSLIAGGRTDTQYF. The DNA of the CDR3 is TGTGCCAGCAGCCTAATAGCGGGGGGGCGGACAGATACGCAGTATTTT.

Comments on this clone: The same CDR3 arises from other DNA sequences in this sample as well. The chain combines TRBV13 with TRBJ2-7; D remains ambiguous. This CDR3 is 12 amino acids long. The V gene lost 2 bases and the J gene lost 5 bases, with 7 bases spanning the gap. Germline V gene sequence: CDR1 PRHDT, CDR2 FYEKMQ (reference sequence). This CDR3 reads CASSLQSDEQYF. The CDR3 DNA reads as TGTGCCAGCAGCTTACAGTCCGACGAGCAGTACTTC.